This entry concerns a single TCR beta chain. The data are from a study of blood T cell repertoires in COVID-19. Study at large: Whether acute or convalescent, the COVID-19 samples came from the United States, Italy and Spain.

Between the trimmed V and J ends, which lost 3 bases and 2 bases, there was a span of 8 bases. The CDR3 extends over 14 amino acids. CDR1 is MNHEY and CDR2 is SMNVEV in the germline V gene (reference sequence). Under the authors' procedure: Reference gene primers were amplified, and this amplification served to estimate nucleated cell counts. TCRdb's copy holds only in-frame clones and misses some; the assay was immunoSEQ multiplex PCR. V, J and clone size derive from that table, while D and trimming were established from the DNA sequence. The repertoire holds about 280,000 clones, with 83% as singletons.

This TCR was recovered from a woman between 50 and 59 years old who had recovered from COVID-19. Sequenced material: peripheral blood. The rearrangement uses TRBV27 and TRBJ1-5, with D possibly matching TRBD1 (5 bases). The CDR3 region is CASSFLQGNQPQHF. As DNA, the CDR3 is TGTGCCAGCAGTTTCCTACAGGGCAATCAGCCCCAGCATTTT.